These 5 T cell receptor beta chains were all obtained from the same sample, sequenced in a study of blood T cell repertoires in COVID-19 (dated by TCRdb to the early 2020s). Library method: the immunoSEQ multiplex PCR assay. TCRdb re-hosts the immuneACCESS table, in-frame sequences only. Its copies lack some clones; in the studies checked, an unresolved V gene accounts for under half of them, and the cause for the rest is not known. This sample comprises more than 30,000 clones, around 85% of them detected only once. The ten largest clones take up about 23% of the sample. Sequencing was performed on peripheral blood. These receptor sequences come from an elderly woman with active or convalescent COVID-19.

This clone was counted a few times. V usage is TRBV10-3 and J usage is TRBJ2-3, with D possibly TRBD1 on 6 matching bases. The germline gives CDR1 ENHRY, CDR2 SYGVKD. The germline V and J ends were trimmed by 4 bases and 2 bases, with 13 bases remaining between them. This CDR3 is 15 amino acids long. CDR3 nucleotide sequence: TGTGCCATCAGTGCCGAGGGGGAAGACACAGATACGCAGTATTTT. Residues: CAISAEGEDTDTQYF.

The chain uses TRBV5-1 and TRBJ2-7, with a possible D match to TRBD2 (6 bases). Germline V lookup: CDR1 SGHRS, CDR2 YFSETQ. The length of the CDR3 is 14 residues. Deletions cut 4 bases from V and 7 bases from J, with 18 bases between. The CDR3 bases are TGCGCCAGCAGCCCCAATAGCGGTATGGGTGAGCAGTACTTC. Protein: CASSPNSGMGEQYF.

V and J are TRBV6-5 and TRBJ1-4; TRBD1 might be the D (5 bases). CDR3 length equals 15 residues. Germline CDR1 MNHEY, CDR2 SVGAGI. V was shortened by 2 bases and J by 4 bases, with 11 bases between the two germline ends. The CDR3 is CASSYAQGYNEKLFF. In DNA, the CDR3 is TGTGCCAGCAGTTACGCGCAGGGATATAATGAAAAACTGTTTTTT.

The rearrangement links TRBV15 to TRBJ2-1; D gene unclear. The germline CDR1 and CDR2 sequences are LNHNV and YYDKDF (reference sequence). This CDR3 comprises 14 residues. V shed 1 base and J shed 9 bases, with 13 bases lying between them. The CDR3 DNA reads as TGTGCCACCAGCAGAGTTCGCGTTTCCGCTGAGCAGTTCTTC. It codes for CATSRVRVSAEQFF.

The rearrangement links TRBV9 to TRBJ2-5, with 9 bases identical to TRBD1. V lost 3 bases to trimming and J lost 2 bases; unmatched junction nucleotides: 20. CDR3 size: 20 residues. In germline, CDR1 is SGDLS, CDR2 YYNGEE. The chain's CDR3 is CASSAVNRDRELGRQETQYF. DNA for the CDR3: TGTGCCAGCAGCGCCGTCAACCGGGACAGGGAATTGGGTCGGCAAGAGACCCAGTACTTC.